This passage covers 25 T cell receptor beta chains from one sample sequenced in a study of T-cell reconstitution after alpha-beta-depleted transplantation in children (dated by TCRdb to about 2016). The library was produced with PCR. Sequencing was carried out with an Illumina HiSeq 2500. To normalize quantification of the TCRbeta repertoire, the TCR libraries were built with molecular barcoding that relied on unique molecular identifiers. Through fastp at Q25 and MiXCR, TCRdb rebuilt clones from the public reads, retaining in-frame beta chains. Each entry is one CDR3 protein sequence, shown with its most common DNA and genes. The table for this sample lists roughly 90,000 distinct CDR3 sequences; 12% of them were counted only once. Approximately 14% of the sample rests with the top ten. The source was PBMCs from the stem cell graft donor, collected from the stem cell graft. These TCRs come from a human donor who donated a stem cell graft to a child with inherited bone marrow failure.

This clonotype showed up many times. CDR3 DNA: TGTGCCTCCCGGGAATCCATACTAGCCAAAAACATTCAGTACTTC. Protein: CASRESILAKNIQYF. This chain links TRBV27 with TRBJ2-4, with TRBD2 as a possible D gene (5 bases). The CDR3 sequence is 15 residues long. CDR1 and CDR2 (germline): MNHEY, SMNVEV (reference sequence). The V end was cut by 11 bases, the J end by 0 bases, with 17 bases between.

As to this clonotype: A much larger clone lies a single base off, so this may be a read error. The chain combines TRBV6-1 with TRBJ1-2; D unresolved. The CDR3 contains 13 residues. CDR1 MNHNS and CDR2 SASEGT come from the germline V gene. The CDR3 loop reads CASSQDPNYGYAF. The CDR3 nucleotides read TGTGCCAGCAGTCAGGACCCAAACTATGGCTACGCCTTC.

Ten or more counts support this clonotype. V is TRBV5-1 and J is TRBJ1-2; unclear D gene. Germline-derived CDR1 and CDR2 are SGHRS and YFSETQ. The CDR3 has 14 residues. Trimming cost V 7 bases and J 8 bases, with 21 bases left between them. The CDR3 is CASQLGSKAGGYTF. The CDR3 DNA follows: TGCGCCAGCCAGCTTGGGTCAAAGGCTGGAGGCTACACCTTC.

The chain is built from TRBV5-1 and TRBJ2-1; 14 bases line up with TRBD2. The V and J ends lost 4 bases and 1 base, in that order; junction bases with no gene match: 16. Looked up from germline, CDR1 is SGHRS and CDR2 is YFSETQ. This CDR3 contains 21 residues. The CDR3 region has the DNA TGCGCCAGCAGCCCCTACTTTGCGACTAGCGGGGGGGCTAGGTCCTACAATGAGCAGTTCTTC. Amino acids: CASSPYFATSGGARSYNEQFF.

This clonotype has a count of ten or more. The V and J genes are TRBV10-3 and TRBJ1-5; D is unclear. The CDR3 has 13 amino acids. Germline V gene lookup returns CDR1 ENHRY and CDR2 SYGVKD. V was pared by 2 bases and J by 5 bases, with 7 bases between. CDR3 residues: CAISEIQHQPQHF. CDR3 DNA: TGTGCCATCAGTGAGATACAGCATCAGCCCCAGCATTTT.

This clonotype appeared many times. The V call is TRBV4-3, the J call TRBJ2-3; D is unresolved. The CDR3 contains 15 residues. CDR1 is LGHNA, CDR2 YSLEER, per germline. V was cut by 0 bases and J by 2 bases, with 9 bases left in between. The CDR3 sequence: CASSQDLSFTDTQYF. The CDR3 bases are TGCGCCAGCAGCCAAGATTTATCCTTCACAGATACGCAGTATTTT.

There are many counts of this clonotype. This chain links TRBV7-3 with TRBJ1-5; D possibly corresponds to TRBD1 (6 bases). The CDR3 loop spans 13 amino acids. The germline V gene has CDR1 SGHTA and CDR2 FQGTGA. V lost 2 bases to trimming and J lost 5 bases, with 7 bases between them. CDR3 loop: CASSLGQHQPQHF. The CDR3 DNA reads as TGTGCCAGCAGCTTAGGACAGCATCAGCCCCAGCATTTT.

This clonotype was recorded at least ten times. V is TRBV29-1 and J is TRBJ1-1; D is unclear. CDR3 length: 12 residues. In germline, CDR1 is SQVTM, CDR2 ANQGSEA. The V and J ends lost 1 base and 9 bases respectively, with 12 bases between them. CDR3 sequence reads: CSVEGGGSKAFF. Written as DNA, the CDR3 is TGCAGCGTTGAAGGGGGAGGGTCCAAAGCTTTCTTT.

The CDR3 reads CSAAPGTYEQYF. CDR3 in DNA: TGCAGTGCCGCTCCAGGGACCTACGAGCAGTACTTC. This chain links TRBV20-1 with TRBJ2-7; perhaps TRBD1 as D (5 bases). The CDR3 extends over 12 amino acids. Between the trimmed V and J ends, which lost 6 bases and 2 bases, there was a span of 11 bases. Per the germline V gene, CDR1 is DFQATT and CDR2 is SNEGSKA (reference sequence).

This clonotype was seen repeatedly, ten times or more. The V gene is TRBV20-1, the J gene TRBJ2-1; 7 positions match TRBD2. The V segment lost 6 bases and the J segment 0 bases; nucleotides outside the gene matches: 5. The germline V gene has CDR1 DFQATT and CDR2 SNEGSKA (reference sequence). This CDR3 region has 14 residues. CDR3 sequence (DNA): TGCAGTGCACCCCCTAGCGGCTCCTACAATGAGCAGTTCTTC. This gives the protein CSAPPSGSYNEQFF.

This clonotype was counted ten times or more. CDR3 sequence: CASSSETGQGAAFF. The CDR3 region has the DNA TGTGCCAGCAGCTCAGAAACAGGACAGGGGGCGGCTTTCTTT. J is TRBJ1-1 and V is TRBV7-2; 11 bases align to TRBD1. This CDR3 contains 14 residues. The V gene end was trimmed by 4 bases and the J gene end by 11 bases; junction bases not matched to a gene: 9. CDR1 is SGHTA and CDR2 is FQGNSA in the germline V gene.

This clonotype was seen ten or more times. V usage is TRBV29-1 and J usage is TRBJ1-2; D ambiguous. CDR1 and CDR2 from the germline V gene are SQVTM and ANQGSEA. The CDR3 runs to 15 residues. Deletions cut 3 bases from V and 0 bases from J, with 14 bases between. In DNA, the CDR3 is TGCAGCGTTGAGTACGGCGGCGGATCTAACTATGGCTACACCTTC. This translates into CSVEYGGGSNYGYTF. The full variable domain, with the rest looked up from reference TRBV29-1 and TRBJ1-2, is SAVISQKPSRDICQRGTSLTIQCQVDSQVTMMFWYRQQPGQSLTLIATANQGSEATYESGFVIDKFPISRPNLTFSTLTVSNMSPEDSSIYLCSVEYGGGSNYGYTFGSGTRLTVV.

In this sample, this clonotype turned up many times. The genes are TRBV12-3 or TRBV12-4 and TRBJ1-1, with TRBD1 as a possible D gene (6 bases). V was shortened by 7 bases and J by 7 bases, with 19 bases between the two germline ends. The CDR3 consists of 14 residues. As DNA, the CDR3 is TGTGCCAGCACCGAGGACGAACAGGGCGGTGAAGCTTTCTTT. Translated: CASTEDEQGGEAFF.

V and J are TRBV4-3 and TRBJ2-5; D is unclear. The V gene's germline CDR1 is LGHNA and CDR2 YSLEER. Between the trimmed V and J ends, which lost 0 bases and 7 bases, there was a span of 12 bases. This CDR3 has 14 residues. The chain's CDR3 is CASSQEHRARTQYF. The CDR3 DNA reads TGCGCCAGCAGCCAAGAACATCGAGCAAGGACCCAGTACTTC.

This clonotype appeared many times. The chain employs TRBV9 and TRBJ1-6, with D hard to call. This CDR3 contains 15 residues. Between the trimmed V and J ends, which lost 0 bases and 7 bases, there was a span of 11 bases. CDR1 is SGDLS and CDR2 is YYNGEE in the germline V gene. CDR3: CASSVGVATNSPLHF. The CDR3 DNA follows: TGTGCCAGCAGCGTAGGAGTGGCAACGAATTCACCCCTCCACTTT.

This clonotype has a count of ten or more. The chain couples TRBV4-3 to TRBJ2-1; D call uncertain. There are 16 residues in the CDR3. Germline V gene data show CDR1 as LGHNA and CDR2 as YSLEER. Trimming shortened V by 4 bases and J by 3 bases, and 16 bases separated the two germline ends. The CDR3 is CASSRDVDLLYNEQFF. CDR3 DNA: TGCGCCAGCAGCCGAGACGTAGACCTACTCTACAATGAGCAGTTCTTC.

This clonotype was recorded many times. The chain recombines TRBV28 with TRBJ1-1, with a tentative D call TRBD1 (6 bases). The germline V gene has CDR1 MDHEN and CDR2 SYDVKM. This CDR3 is 15 amino acids long. Trimming removed 3 bases at V and 3 bases at J, with 14 bases between. The CDR3 spells CASSLGGGRDTEAFF. CDR3 DNA: TGTGCCAGCAGTTTGGGGGGGGGCCGGGACACTGAAGCTTTCTTT.

This clonotype was counted many times. This chain connects TRBV12-3 or TRBV12-4 to TRBJ1-2; 7 bases fit TRBD1. Trimming took 5 bases from V and 3 from J; bases not matched to a gene: 9. This CDR3 comprises 15 residues. The CDR3 bases are TGTGCCAGCAGTATACAGGGGACGCTAGACTATGGCTACACCTTC. Translating it yields CASSIQGTLDYGYTF.

At least ten counts were recorded for this clonotype. The chain combines TRBV27 with TRBJ1-5; D is undetermined. Trimming took 1 base from V and 4 from J, leaving 5 bases between them. This CDR3 spans 13 amino acids. Germline V gene lookup returns CDR1 MNHEY and CDR2 SMNVEV (reference sequence). CDR3 in amino acids: CASSLWGNQPQHF. The CDR3 nucleotides are TGTGCCAGCAGTTTATGGGGAAATCAGCCCCAGCATTTT.

The V and J genes are TRBV4-3 and TRBJ2-1, with 16 bases identical to TRBD2. The CDR3 runs to 16 residues. Trimming took 0 bases from V and 11 from J; bases not matched to a gene: 4. The germline CDR1 and CDR2 sequences are LGHNA and YSLEER. The CDR3 coding sequence is TGCGCCAGCAGCCAAGATTTGGGACTAGCGGGAGGGAAGCAGTTCTTC. Its protein product is CASSQDLGLAGGKQFF.

This clonotype was detected many times. The chain couples TRBV7-9 to TRBJ1-1; D perhaps matches TRBD1 (6 bases). The CDR3 is 13 amino acids. Per the germline V gene, CDR1 is SEHNR and CDR2 is FQNEAQ (reference sequence). Trimming removed 4 bases from V and 6 bases from J, with 12 bases in between. The CDR3 sequence is CASSSQEGAEAFF. The CDR3, as DNA: TGTGCCAGCAGCTCCCAAGAGGGGGCTGAAGCTTTCTTT.

This clonotype showed up many times. The chain uses TRBV12-3 or TRBV12-4 and TRBJ1-1; D is unresolved. V was cut by 2 bases and J by 0 bases, with 7 bases left in between. This CDR3 has 14 amino acids. For the CDR3, the DNA is TGTGCCAGCAGTTTATCGATGATGAACACTGAAGCTTTCTTT. As protein: CASSLSMMNTEAFF.

This clonotype was seen repeatedly, ten times or more. The rearrangement joins TRBV28 to TRBJ2-1; TRBD2 matches at 10 bases. Germline CDR1 and CDR2: MDHEN and SYDVKM. This CDR3 has 16 amino acids. Trimming cost V 5 bases and J 9 bases; bases outside gene matches: 13. The CDR3 nucleotides read TGTGCCAGCAGTCCGCCCGGAGCGGGAGGGTTTATTGAGCAGTTCTTC. Translating gives CASSPPGAGGFIEQFF.

The table lists this clonotype with many counts. The genes are TRBV11-2 and TRBJ1-1; TRBD1 agrees at 8 bases. The CDR3 has 16 residues. J was trimmed by 1 base and V by 6 bases; bases with no gene match: 10. CDR1 SGHAT and CDR2 FQNNGV come from the germline V gene. Here the CDR3 DNA reads TGTGCCAGCAGATCCCGGACAGGGATTGCGAACACTGAAGCTTTCTTT. It is translated as CASRSRTGIANTEAFF.

This clonotype was seen repeatedly, ten times or more. The V and J genes are TRBV20-1 and TRBJ2-3; the match to TRBD2 covers 12 bases. The CDR3 has 19 amino acids. V shed 6 bases, J shed 6 bases, and the junction held 22 bases outside the gene matches. From germline, CDR1 is DFQATT and CDR2 SNEGSKA (reference sequence). The CDR3 here is CSAPRSPSGRALPSDTQYF. In DNA form, the CDR3 reads TGCAGTGCCCCGCGATCTCCTAGCGGGAGGGCCTTGCCATCGGATACGCAGTATTTT.